The 30 T cell receptor beta chains below come from one sample, sequenced in a study of blood T cells in healthy people across ages. A second PCR of 7 to 11 cycles used a sample-barcoded 5' primer and a J-beta primer mix. TCRdb reprocessed the 5' RACE reads with MiXCR, giving one entry per CDR3 protein. The data contain over 500,000 distinct CDR3 sequences, around 27% of them singletons. These data were also filed under a second study, of T cells of mothers and their children.

The sequenced sample consisted of blood. Receptors were obtained from a boy between 2 and 10 years old in good health.

The J gene is TRBJ2-7, the V gene TRBV4-3; 14 nucleotides match TRBD2. Trimming cost V 4 bases and J 2 bases; bases outside gene matches: 1. The germline V gene has CDR1 LGHNA and CDR2 YSLEER. The CDR3 is made up of 15 amino acids. The DNA for the CDR3 is TGCGCCAGCAGCCGGGGACTAGCGGGAGCCTACGAGCAGTACTTC. It specifies CASSRGLAGAYEQYF.

The chain links TRBV6-1 to TRBJ1-2; a possible D gene is TRBD1 (5 bases). V lost 7 bases, J lost 3 bases, and 9 bases lay in between. Germline CDR1 MNHNS, CDR2 SASEGT. The CDR3 has 12 residues. The CDR3, as DNA: TGTGCCAGCAATCGACAGCACTATGGCTACACCTTC. This translates into CASNRQHYGYTF.

This clonotype was found once. The gene calls are TRBV6-1 and TRBJ2-7, with TRBD2 matching 7 bases. The V gene end was trimmed by 4 bases and the J gene end by 0 bases; junction bases not matched to a gene: 3. CDR1 is MNHNS and CDR2 is SASEGT in the germline V gene. The CDR3 contains 14 residues. CDR3 sequence reads: CASSASGYSYEQYF. The CDR3 coding sequence is TGTGCCAGCAGTGCTAGCGGATACTCCTACGAGCAGTACTTC.

The chain links TRBV18 to TRBJ2-2; a weak D match, TRBD2 (5 bases). CDR1 KGHSH and CDR2 LQKENI come from the germline V gene. Trimming stripped 6 bases from V and 5 bases from J, with 13 bases between. This CDR3 spans 14 amino acids. The CDR3 nucleotides are TGTGCCAGCTCGAAGACTATGGGGACCGGGGAGCTGTTTTTT. Protein product: CASSKTMGTGELFF.

This clonotype occurred a few times. The genes are TRBV7-8 and TRBJ2-1, with 7 bases lining up with TRBD1. The CDR3 length is 14 residues. The germline CDR1 and CDR2 sequences are SGHVS and FQNEAQ. With V trimmed by 3 bases and J by 12 bases, 11 bases remained unmatched. The CDR3 here is CASSFRTGPVRQFF. The CDR3 DNA reads TGTGCCAGCAGCTTCCGGACAGGACCGGTGAGGCAGTTCTTC.

V and J are TRBV20-1 and TRBJ2-3; D might be TRBD2 (6 bases). Germline CDR1 DFQATT, CDR2 SNEGSKA (reference sequence). V lost 6 bases and J 0 bases, leaving 13 bases between the germline ends. The CDR3 is 14 amino acids. Written as DNA, the CDR3 is TGCAGTGCCGATAGCGGAACTAGCACAGATACGCAGTATTTT. Amino acid sequence: CSADSGTSTDTQYF.

This clonotype was detected ten times or more. This chain connects TRBV6-2 or TRBV6-3 to TRBJ2-7; a weak D match, TRBD1 (6 bases). The CDR3 spans 14 residues. Germline V gene lookup returns CDR1 MNHEY and CDR2 SVGEGT. Trimming pared 2 bases from V and 1 base from J, leaving 9 bases between. The DNA of the CDR3 is TGTGCCAGCAGTTACCGACAGGCGTCCTACGAGCAGTACTTC. It specifies CASSYRQASYEQYF.

The chain carries TRBV3-1 and TRBJ2-1, with D perhaps TRBD2 (5 bases). CDR1 and CDR2 (germline): LGHDT, YNNKEL (reference sequence). Trimming removed 1 base at V and 10 bases at J, with 5 bases between. The CDR3 contains 11 residues. The CDR3, as DNA: TGTGCCAGCAGCCAAGCTAGCGAGCAGTTCTTC. The encoded protein is CASSQASEQFF.

The chain combines TRBV4-1 with TRBJ2-5, with TRBD2 matching over 10 bases. The better agreement between TRBJ2-1 and the DNA end casts doubt on the J call. Germline V gene data show CDR1 as MGHRA and CDR2 as YSYEKL. The CDR3 loop spans 17 amino acids. CDR3 nucleotides: TGCGCCAGCAGCCAAGGGCCAGCGGGAGGGCCAGACAATGAGCAGTTCTTC. It codes for CASSQGPAGGPDNEQFF.

The gene calls are TRBV4-3 and TRBJ2-5; no reliable D call. The J call may be mistaken, given a closer DNA end match to TRBJ2-1. In germline, CDR1 is LGHNA, CDR2 YSLEER. There are 18 residues in the CDR3. The CDR3 loop reads CASSQDPGSALGFNEQFF. CDR3 in DNA: TGCGCCAGCAGCCAAGATCCGGGCAGCGCTTTGGGGTTCAATGAGCAGTTCTTC.

This clonotype has only a few counts. The gene calls are TRBV12-3 or TRBV12-4 and TRBJ2-1; 9 bases line up with TRBD2. The CDR3 contains 13 residues. The V gene end was trimmed by 6 bases and the J gene end by 6 bases; junction bases not matched to a gene: 3. The CDR3 reads CASRVAGVNEQFF. The CDR3 nucleotides read TGTGCCAGCAGAGTAGCGGGAGTCAATGAGCAGTTCTTC.

Only a few counts were recorded for this clonotype. The V and J genes are TRBV29-1 and TRBJ1-3; 7 bases are a match to TRBD1. The germline V gene encodes CDR1 SQVTM and CDR2 ANQGSEA. This CDR3 has 17 amino acids. Trimming cost V 3 bases and J 0 bases; bases outside gene matches: 11. CDR3 in DNA: TGCAGCGTTGAGACACCCCAGGGGGGAGTCTCTGGAAACACCATATATTTT. Residues: CSVETPQGGVSGNTIYF.

The chain recombines TRBV20-1 with TRBJ2-1; possibly TRBD2 for D (6 bases). Trimming cost V 5 bases and J 7 bases, with 21 bases left between them. The CDR3 totals 15 residues. Germline CDR1 reads DFQATT; CDR2 reads SNEGSKA (reference sequence). The chain's CDR3 is CSAVRAGTYRNEQFF. As DNA, the CDR3 is TGCAGTGCTGTGCGGGCGGGGACCTACCGGAATGAGCAGTTCTTC.

J is TRBJ2-5 and V is TRBV20-1, with TRBD2 matching 13 bases. The J call could be wrong; TRBJ2-1 is a better fit for the DNA end. From germline, CDR1 is DFQATT and CDR2 SNEGSKA (reference sequence). There are 16 residues in the CDR3. For the CDR3, the DNA is TGCAGTGCTAGACGAACTCCGGGACTAGCGGGAACAGAGCAGTTCTTC. It specifies CSARRTPGLAGTEQFF.

The chain combines TRBV12-3 or TRBV12-4 with TRBJ1-2; the D gene is possibly TRBD1 (5 bases). The length of the CDR3 is 14 residues. V lost 5 bases and J lost 6, with 16 bases in between. Here the CDR3 reads CASSRTSQGDGYTF. The CDR3 region has the DNA TGTGCCAGCAGTCGGACCTCTCAGGGAGATGGCTACACCTTC.

About this clonotype: Its ends do not fully match the called genes, so a read error is possible. This chain uses TRBV4-2 with TRBJ1-1; no clear D. CDR1 LGHNA and CDR2 YNFKEQ come from the germline V gene. The CDR3 is 14 amino acids. CDR3: CASSQEGFHTDAFF. As DNA, the CDR3 is TGTGCCAGCAGCCAAGAGGGATTCCACACTGATGCTTTCTTT.

The chain couples TRBV19 to TRBJ2-5; unclear D gene. Germline V lookup: CDR1 LNHDA, CDR2 SQIVND (reference sequence). V gave up 3 bases and J gave up 5 bases, with 10 bases separating them. This CDR3 has 13 residues. CDR3 protein: CASSMILRETQYF. CDR3 bases: TGTGCCAGTAGTATGATTTTGAGGGAGACCCAGTACTTC.

Only a few counts were recorded for this clonotype. J is TRBJ2-1 and V is TRBV4-3; D is uncertain. This CDR3 has 16 amino acids. Between the trimmed V and J ends, which lost 0 bases and 8 bases, there was a span of 17 bases. CDR1 and CDR2 from the germline V gene are LGHNA and YSLEER. The chain's CDR3 is CASSQERAPSRYEQFF. The CDR3 DNA follows: TGCGCCAGCAGCCAAGAACGGGCACCTTCTAGATATGAGCAGTTCTTC.

The chain carries TRBV7-2 and TRBJ2-5, with 8 positions matching TRBD1. Germline V lookup: CDR1 SGHTA, CDR2 FQGNSA. This CDR3 spans 14 amino acids. Losses at the gene ends were 4 bases for V and 5 bases for J; bases not matched to a gene: 6. The CDR3 reads CASSSTGGWETQYF. CDR3 nucleotide sequence: TGTGCCAGCAGCTCCACAGGGGGTTGGGAGACCCAGTACTTC.

As concerns this clonotype: Mismatch with germline at one junction end may stem from a read error. V usage is TRBV9 and J usage is TRBJ2-7; D remains ambiguous. In germline, CDR1 is SGDLS, CDR2 YYNGEE. The CDR3 spans 14 residues. The CDR3 coding sequence is TGTACCAGCAGCGTAGCTCTAGACTTCTACGAGCAGTACTTC. It encodes CTSSVALDFYEQYF. The full variable domain, completed using reference TRBV9 and TRBJ2-7, is DSGVTQTPKHLITATGQRVTLRCSPRSGDLSVYWYQQSLDQGLQFLIQYYNGEERAKGNILERFSAQQFPDLHSELNLSSLELGDSALYFCTSSVALDFYEQYFGPGTRLTVT.

This clonotype came up a few times. The chain recombines TRBV7-2 with TRBJ2-1; 8 bases line up with TRBD2. The length of the CDR3 is 18 residues. Germline V gives CDR1 SGHTA, CDR2 FQGNSA. The ends lost 8 bases at V and 0 bases at J; junction bases unmatched: 15. The CDR3 DNA reads as TGTGCCAGCCTCTTACGGGCGGGAGGCGCCAGCTCCTACAATGAGCAGTTCTTC. Amino acids: CASLLRAGGASSYNEQFF.

The chain combines TRBV21-1 with TRBJ2-5. TRBV21-1 is described as a pseudogene. This CDR3 is 13 amino acids long. CDR3 residues: CASSKAVREAQYF. CDR3 DNA sequence: TGTGCCAGCAGCAAAGCAGTAAGGGAGGCCCAGTACTTC.

The chain has TRBV7-9 and TRBJ2-5; no clear D gene. CDR3 length: 12 residues. In germline, CDR1 is SEHNR, CDR2 FQNEAQ (reference sequence). Between the trimmed V and J ends, which lost 6 bases and 4 bases, there was a span of 9 bases. Here the CDR3 DNA reads TGTGCCAGCAGGGCCATGGGAGAGACCCAGTACTTC. It yields the protein CASRAMGETQYF.

In DNA form, the CDR3 reads TGTGCCACCAGCAGAGATCGGGCACACGGCCAGGAGCAGTTCTTC. It codes for CATSRDRAHGQEQFF. J is TRBJ2-1 and V is TRBV15; D unresolved. Germline V gene data show CDR1 as LNHNV and CDR2 as YYDKDF (reference sequence). Trimming took off 0 bases at V and 10 bases at J, with 16 bases between the two ends. The length of the CDR3 is 15 residues.

This clonotype was counted only a few times. V usage is TRBV12-3 or TRBV12-4 and J usage is TRBJ2-7; maybe TRBD1 (6 bases). V was clipped by 6 bases and J by 3 bases, with 9 bases between them. This CDR3 has 12 residues. CDR3: CASRAGVYEQYF. CDR3 sequence (DNA): TGTGCCAGCAGGGCAGGGGTCTACGAGCAGTACTTC.

The chain recombines TRBV12-3 or TRBV12-4 with TRBJ2-5; a weak D match, TRBD1 (6 bases). With 5 bases removed from V and 3 bases from J, the gap between germline ends came to 13 bases. The CDR3 totals 14 residues. In DNA, the CDR3 is TGTGCCAGCAGTCCACGGACAGATAAAGAGACCCAGTACTTC. Residues: CASSPRTDKETQYF.

This chain connects TRBV5-1 to TRBJ2-4; 10 positions match TRBD2. The germline V gene has CDR1 SGHRS and CDR2 YFSETQ. This CDR3 has 14 residues. Trimming cost V 3 bases and J 7 bases; bases outside gene matches: 4. The CDR3 here is CASSSLAGENIQYF. CDR3 nucleotides: TGCGCCAGCAGCTCCCTAGCGGGGGAGAACATTCAGTACTTC.

J is TRBJ1-2 and V is TRBV15; TRBD1 is a possible D gene (5 bases). Between the trimmed V and J ends, which lost 0 bases and 8 bases, there was a span of 16 bases. The CDR3 is 15 residues long. Germline values: CDR1 LNHNV, CDR2 YYDKDF (reference sequence). CDR3: CATSRDQGSTGGYTF. The CDR3 bases are TGTGCCACCAGCAGAGATCAGGGCAGCACGGGAGGCTACACCTTC.

Of note for this clonotype: A junction boundary mismatches the germline segment, possibly from a read error. The chain is built from TRBV29-1 and TRBJ1-1, with D possibly matching TRBD1 (6 bases). Germline V gene sequence: CDR1 SQVTM, CDR2 ANQGSEA. The CDR3 sequence is 13 residues long. The CDR3 sequence: CSVARGRNTEAFF. CDR3 sequence (DNA): TGCAGCGTTGCGCGGGGGCGAAACACTGAGGCTTTCTTT.

V usage is TRBV7-6 and J usage is TRBJ1-4; TRBD1 matches 7 bases. This CDR3 is built from 18 residues. CDR1 and CDR2 (germline): SGHVS, FNYEAQ. Losses at the gene ends were 2 bases for V and 5 bases for J; bases not matched to a gene: 14. The CDR3 sequence is CASSLIEARQGGNEKLFF. In DNA, the CDR3 is TGTGCCAGCAGCTTAATAGAGGCCCGACAGGGAGGGAATGAAAAACTGTTTTTT.